This T cell receptor (beta chain) was found in a study of blood T cell repertoires in COVID-19. Trimming took off 3 bases at V and 1 base at J, with 9 bases between the two ends. Per the germline V gene, CDR1 is SGHNT and CDR2 is YENEEA. This CDR3 region has 14 residues. This table comes from immunoSEQ multiplex PCR, and its TCRdb copy is limited to in-frame clones, with some not included. The table lists approximately 260,000 clones, approximately 83% of them singletons. This chain links TRBV11-3 with TRBJ1-1; D remains ambiguous. Sequenced sample: PBMCs or T cells enriched from blood (not recorded which). The source is a woman aged 40-49 years with acute COVID-19. The CDR3: CASSLFPRNTEAFF. The CDR3 DNA reads as TGTGCCAGCAGCTTGTTCCCTAGGAACACTGAAGCTTTCTTT.